The 2 T cell receptor beta chains below were found in one sample sequenced in a study of blood T cells in healthy people across ages. Combining a sample-barcoded 5' primer with a J-beta primer mix, a second PCR ran for roughly 6 to 12 cycles. TCRdb re-called the 5' RACE reads through MiXCR, storing one row per CDR3 protein. This table has some 640,000 distinct CDR3 sequences, about 30% appearing once. The sample consisted of blood. Every receptor here comes from an elderly woman in good health.

This clonotype turned up a few times. This could be a read error, since a much larger clone is one nucleotide away. The gene calls are TRBV12-5 and TRBJ2-7; 8 bases fit TRBD2. Germline trimming cut 1 base from V and 6 bases from J; bases unmatched to any gene: 5. CDR3 length: 14 amino acids. Germline V gene sequence: CDR1 LGHNT, CDR2 FRNRAP. The CDR3 loop is CASGLGGLGPEQYF. CDR3 nucleotides: TGTGCTAGTGGTTTGGGGGGACTAGGCCCCGAGCAGTACTTC.

V usage is TRBV6-2 or TRBV6-3 and J usage is TRBJ2-7, with D uncertain. Trimming shortened V by 2 bases and J by 0 bases, and 17 bases separated the two germline ends. Per germline, CDR1 MNHEY and CDR2 SVGEGT. The CDR3 spans 17 residues. CDR3 nucleotide sequence: TGTGCCAGCAGTTACGTCAACAGCCCAGGTAGCTCCTACGAGCAGTACTTC. Translated: CASSYVNSPGSSYEQYF.